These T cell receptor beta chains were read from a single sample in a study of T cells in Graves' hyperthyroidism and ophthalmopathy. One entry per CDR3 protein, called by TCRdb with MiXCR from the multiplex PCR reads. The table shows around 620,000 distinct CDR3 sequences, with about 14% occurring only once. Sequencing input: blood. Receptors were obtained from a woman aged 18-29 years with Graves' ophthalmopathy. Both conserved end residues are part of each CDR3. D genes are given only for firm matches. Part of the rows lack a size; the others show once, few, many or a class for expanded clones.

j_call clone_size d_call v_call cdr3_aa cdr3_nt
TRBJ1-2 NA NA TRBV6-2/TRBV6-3 CASSWGDSSFGYTF TGTGCCAGCAGTTGGGGGGACTCCAGCTTTGGCTACACCTTC
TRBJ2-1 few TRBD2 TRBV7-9 CASSLDPGTSGLLSYNEQFF TGTGCCAGCAGCTTAGACCCCGGGACTAGCGGTCTCCTCTCCTACAATGAGCAGTTCTTC
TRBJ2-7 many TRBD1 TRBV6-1 CASGIGGTEQYF TGTGCCAGCGGAATAGGGGGCACCGAGCAGTACTTC
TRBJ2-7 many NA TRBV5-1 CASSLGHVYEQYF TGCGCCAGCAGCTTAGGGCACGTCTACGAGCAGTACTTC
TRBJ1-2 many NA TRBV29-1 CSVSRGARYSYGYTF TGCAGCGTGAGCCGGGGGGCGCGATATAGCTATGGCTACACCTTC
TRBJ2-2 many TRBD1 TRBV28 CASTLPRTGGFGELFF TGTGCCAGCACCCTACCGAGGACAGGGGGCTTCGGGGAGCTGTTTTTT
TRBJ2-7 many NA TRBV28 CASSLIIGYEQYF TGTGCCAGCAGTTTGATTATTGGCTACGAGCAGTACTTC
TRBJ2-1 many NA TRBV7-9 CASSLGESSVGEQFF TGTGCCAGCAGCTTAGGGGAGTCTAGCGTCGGTGAGCAGTTCTTC
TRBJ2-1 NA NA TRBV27 CASSLGPGSYNEQFF TGTGCCAGCAGTTTAGGTCCCGGGTCCTACAATGAGCAGTTCTTC
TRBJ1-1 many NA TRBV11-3 CASSFLSEAFF TGTGCCAGCAGCTTCCTTTCGGAGGCTTTCTTT
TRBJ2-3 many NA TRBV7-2 CASSLGQVTDTQYF TGTGCCAGCAGCTTAGGACAAGTCACAGATACGCAGTATTTT
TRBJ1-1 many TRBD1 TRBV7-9 CASSGWDRLTYEAFF TGTGCCAGCAGCGGATGGGACAGGCTGACCTATGAAGCTTTCTTT
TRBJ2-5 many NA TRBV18 CASSPEGPETQYF TGTGCCAGCTCACCAGAGGGACCGGAGACCCAGTACTTC
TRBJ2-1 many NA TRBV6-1 CASEDGSYNEQFF TGTGCCAGCGAGGACGGATCCTACAATGAGCAGTTCTTC
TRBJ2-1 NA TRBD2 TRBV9 CASSVEAGTSDEQFF TGTGCCAGCAGCGTAGAAGCGGGAACGTCGGATGAGCAGTTCTTC
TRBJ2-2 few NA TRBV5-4 CASSLQEGGGELFF TGTGCCAGCAGCTTACAGGAGGGCGGCGGGGAGCTGTTTTTT
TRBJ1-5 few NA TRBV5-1 CASSLATGNQPQHF TGCGCCAGCAGCTTGGCGACTGGCAATCAGCCCCAGCATTTT